This T cell receptor (beta chain) was retrieved from a study of blood T cell repertoires in COVID-19. Looking at the study overall: Samples representing acute and convalescent COVID-19 were sourced from the United States, Italy and Spain. Nucleic acid was either cDNA or gDNA, and it came from T cells, B-cell-depleted T cells, or PBMCs.

Original data processing: By means of reference gene primer amplification, nucleated cell counts were estimated. Here immunoSEQ multiplex PCR was the method, and the copy in TCRdb shows in-frame clones only, minus some. V, J and clone size derive from that table, while D and trimming were established from the DNA sequence. The sample has about 89,000 clones, 60% to 85% seen once. This CDR3 is 16 amino acids long. V was cut by 5 bases and J by 6 bases, with 20 bases left in between. Germline CDR1 and CDR2: SGHRS and YFSETQ. The chain couples TRBV5-1 to TRBJ1-4; possible D gene TRBD1, 5 bases. Sequenced sample: peripheral blood. The sequence derives from a human donor in a cohort sampled during active COVID-19. Written as DNA, the CDR3 is TGCGCCAGCAGGCAAACCGGGACTGGCAGCTATGAAAAACTGTTTTTT. Translating gives CASRQTGTGSYEKLFF.